This TCR beta chain was documented in a study of OX40 agonist ivuxolimab in advanced cancers. Background for the entire study: Ivuxolimab, which targeted the costimulatory receptor OX40 (CD134), was an agonistic, fully human IgG2 monoclonal antibody. Peripheral TCRbeta sequencing aimed to test whether ivuxolimab altered TCR sequence diversity and caused clonal T-cell expansion. Partial responses occurred in three dose-escalation patients: two with cutaneous melanoma and one with hepatocellular carcinoma. Of the 50 or so patients in dose escalation, around 19 had hepatocellular carcinoma, about 15 had melanoma, 9 had renal cell carcinoma and 9 had head and neck cancer. Intravenous ivuxolimab was administered to patients every 2 weeks at six dose levels: 0.01, 0.1, 0.3, 1.5, 3 and 10 mg/kg. A male proportion of under 85% and a mean age of approximately 61 years, ranging from 23 to 79, were recorded for the dose-escalation cohort. Prior anti-PD-1, anti-PD-L1 or anti-CTLA-4 therapy was permitted, and 30% to 45% of dose-escalation patients had received checkpoint inhibitors. The paper describes the monotherapy dose-escalation part (N ≈ 50 patients) of the phase I trial of ivuxolimab. The investigation overall reported the following: The antigen specificity of the peripheral T cells that underwent clonal expansion was not determined. Low levels of normalized T-cell clonal expansion were also shown by some nonresponding patients. In the 0.1-3.0 mg/kg groups, partial responders had among the lowest normalized peripheral clonal expansion, particularly in CD8+ T cells. After ivuxolimab, expanded clones were on average more numerous among CD8+ T cells than among CD4+ T cells. At doses from 0.1 to 3.0 mg/kg, clonal expansion was seen in both CD4+ and CD8+ blood T cells between baseline and week 6.

The trial excluded patients who had a history of autoimmune disease or who were on systemic immunosuppression. Peripheral blood for TCR sequencing was collected from all dose cohorts at baseline, on cycle 4 day 1, and on cycle 7 day 1. The samples were taken from a phase I, first-in-human, multicenter, open-label dose-escalation trial of ivuxolimab. Adults with locally advanced or metastatic melanoma, renal cell, hepatocellular, or head and neck squamous cell carcinoma were enrolled in the trial. Before TCR sequencing, CD4+ and CD8+ T cells were separately sorted from peripheral blood. A word on this clone: Its antigen target is currently unknown. No much larger clone exists at a distance of one base, and base qualities are not known.

The germline V gene provides CDR1 SGHTA and CDR2 FQGNSA. Trimming leaves V shorter by 1 base and J shorter by 1 base, with the junction holding 3 bases beyond the gene matches. From the cysteine through the phenylalanine, the CDR3 covers 15 amino acids. The entry retains the CDR3 DNA only, 45 bases that are in frame from base 1. For sequencing of the TCRbeta CDR3 region, genomic DNA was extracted from the sorted cells. The immunoSEQ Assay was used for sequencing of TCRbeta CDR3 regions. Entries here come from immuneACCESS through TCRdb and include only in-frame sequences with V and J called. Some clones fail to appear in such tables; in the studies checked, an unresolved V gene covers under half of the shortfall, and the cause of the remainder is unknown. In this sample the table shows about 78,000 clones, about nine tenths of which occur a single time. The ten largest clones represent less than 0.25% of the sample.

Here the sequenced sample was CD4+ or CD8+ T cells sorted from blood, taken in a trial of the OX40 agonist ivuxolimab. The chain uses TRBV7-2 and TRBJ2-7, with 8 central nucleotides matching TRBD2. The source is an adult with an advanced solid tumor such as melanoma, head and neck, liver or kidney cancer. The sequenced DNA: TGTGCCAGCAGCTTAGAGAGCGGGAGTTCCTACGAGCAGTACTTC. It encodes CASSLESGSSYEQYF.